One sample yielded the 8 T cell receptor beta chains listed below, sequenced in a study of shared clonotypes between healthy human individuals (dated by TCRdb to the early 2020s). CD8 naive samples were CD45RO-negative cells positively selected for CCR7, giving a CD45RA+CCR7+ population that excluded TemRA cells. Library preparation was by the immunoSEQ multiplex PCR assay. Drawn from immuneACCESS, this table holds only the in-frame rearrangements with V and J called that TCRdb kept. Clones are partly lost; checked studies trace under half to an unresolved V gene and leave the rest unexplained. For this sample the table gives about 2 million clones, of which 85% to 95% were detected only once. 0.85% to 1.2% of the sample belongs to the ten largest clones. What was sequenced was naive CD8+ T cells sorted from blood. In the paper's terms, the cell subset or site label means: CD45RA+CCR7+. The receptors derive from a man between 18 and 35 years old in good health.

The chain links TRBV10-3 to TRBJ2-2; no firm D call. The CDR3 loop spans 14 amino acids. V shed 2 bases and J shed 0 bases, with 4 bases lying between them. Per the germline V gene, CDR1 is ENHRY and CDR2 is SYGVKD. CDR3 bases: TGTGCCATCAGTGAGCCGACGAACACCGGGGAGCTGTTTTTT. This sequence encodes CAISEPTNTGELFF.

With respect to this clone: Other DNA variants within this sample encode the same CDR3. This sequence joins TRBV7-9 and TRBJ2-7; D possibly matches TRBD1 or TRBD2 (5 bases each). This CDR3 comprises 13 residues. V was trimmed by 4 bases and J by 0 bases, leaving 7 bases between them. Germline-derived CDR1 and CDR2 are SEHNR and FQNEAQ (reference sequence). CDR3 in amino acids: CASSWGTSYEQYF. The CDR3 nucleotides are TGTGCCAGCAGCTGGGGGACCTCCTACGAGCAGTACTTC. The full variable domain, with the rest looked up from reference TRBV7-9 and TRBJ2-7, is DTGVSQNPRHKITKRGQNVTFRCDPISEHNRLYWYRQTLGQGPEFLTYFQNEAQLEKSRLLSDRFSAERPKGSFSTLEIQRTEQGDSAMYLCASSWGTSYEQYFGPGTRLTVT.

The sample holds one count of this clone. CDR3 loop: CASSLLAGVVGANVLTF. Here the CDR3 DNA reads TGCGCCAGCAGCTTACTAGCGGGAGTGGTTGGGGCCAACGTCCTGACTTTC. The rearrangement joins TRBV5-1 to TRBJ2-6; 11 positions match TRBD2. The junction had 4 bases not matched to a gene; V was cut back by 2 bases and J by 3 bases. The length of the CDR3 is 17 residues. Germline V gives CDR1 SGHRS, CDR2 YFSETQ.

This chain uses TRBV30 with TRBJ1-2, with a weak D call TRBD1 (5 bases). The ends were cut back, 0 bases at V and 8 bases at J, with 19 bases in the middle. Germline V gene data show CDR1 as GTSNPN and CDR2 as SVGIG (reference sequence). This CDR3 spans 15 amino acids. Here the CDR3 DNA reads TGTGCCTGGAGTGTAACAGGATCTGATGCCGTCGGCTACACCTTC. Encoded protein: CAWSVTGSDAVGYTF.

This sequence joins TRBV7-9 and TRBJ2-1; perhaps D is TRBD1 or TRBD2 (5 bases each). CDR3 size: 17 residues. V was pared by 1 base and J by 8 bases, with 21 bases between. The germline CDR1 and CDR2 sequences are SEHNR and FQNEAQ (reference sequence). CDR3 sequence (DNA): TGTGCCAGCAGCTTAGTTGTGGGACCCGCCTACAAATATGAGCAGTTCTTC. It codes for CASSLVVGPAYKYEQFF.

V usage is TRBV19 and J usage is TRBJ2-1; D ambiguous. The V gene's germline CDR1 is LNHDA and CDR2 SQIVND (reference sequence). V lost 4 bases to trimming and J lost 0 bases, with 10 bases between them. This CDR3 is built from 15 residues. Here the CDR3 DNA reads TGTGCCAGTAGTACAGCGTATTTCTCCTACAATGAGCAGTTCTTC. This codes for CASSTAYFSYNEQFF.

Remarks on this clone: Other DNA variants within this sample encode the same CDR3. The chain uses TRBV6-5 and TRBJ2-1; 8 bases agree with TRBD1. The CDR3 consists of 15 residues. In germline, CDR1 is MNHEY, CDR2 SVGAGI. J gave up 2 bases and V 5 bases, and 5 bases lay outside the gene matches. The CDR3: CASSLDRGTYNEQFF. As DNA, the CDR3 is TGTGCCAGCAGTCTTGACAGGGGTACCTACAATGAGCAGTTCTTC.

The chain links TRBV5-4 to TRBJ1-2; tentative D call: TRBD1 (6 bases). V was cut by 3 bases and J by 8 bases, with 20 bases left in between. The CDR3 length is 15 residues. Germline V gene sequence: CDR1 SGHNT, CDR2 YYREEE (reference sequence). CDR3 amino acids: CASSSGQLAREGYTF. CDR3 bases: TGTGCCAGCAGCTCCGGACAGCTGGCCCGTGAGGGCTACACCTTC.